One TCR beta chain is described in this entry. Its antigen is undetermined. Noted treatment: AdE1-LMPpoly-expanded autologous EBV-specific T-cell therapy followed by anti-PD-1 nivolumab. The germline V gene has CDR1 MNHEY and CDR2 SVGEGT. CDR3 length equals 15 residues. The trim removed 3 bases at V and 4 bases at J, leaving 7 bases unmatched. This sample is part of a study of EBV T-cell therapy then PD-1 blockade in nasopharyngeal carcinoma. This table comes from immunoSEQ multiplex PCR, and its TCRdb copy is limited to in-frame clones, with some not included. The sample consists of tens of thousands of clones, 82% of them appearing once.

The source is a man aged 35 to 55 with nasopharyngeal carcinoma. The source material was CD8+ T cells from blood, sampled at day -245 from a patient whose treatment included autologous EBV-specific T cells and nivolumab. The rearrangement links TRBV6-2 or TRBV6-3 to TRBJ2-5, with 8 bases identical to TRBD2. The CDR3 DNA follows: TGTGCCAGCAGTTATGACGGGGGGGCGGCAGAGACCCAGTACTTC. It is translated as CASSYDGGAAETQYF.